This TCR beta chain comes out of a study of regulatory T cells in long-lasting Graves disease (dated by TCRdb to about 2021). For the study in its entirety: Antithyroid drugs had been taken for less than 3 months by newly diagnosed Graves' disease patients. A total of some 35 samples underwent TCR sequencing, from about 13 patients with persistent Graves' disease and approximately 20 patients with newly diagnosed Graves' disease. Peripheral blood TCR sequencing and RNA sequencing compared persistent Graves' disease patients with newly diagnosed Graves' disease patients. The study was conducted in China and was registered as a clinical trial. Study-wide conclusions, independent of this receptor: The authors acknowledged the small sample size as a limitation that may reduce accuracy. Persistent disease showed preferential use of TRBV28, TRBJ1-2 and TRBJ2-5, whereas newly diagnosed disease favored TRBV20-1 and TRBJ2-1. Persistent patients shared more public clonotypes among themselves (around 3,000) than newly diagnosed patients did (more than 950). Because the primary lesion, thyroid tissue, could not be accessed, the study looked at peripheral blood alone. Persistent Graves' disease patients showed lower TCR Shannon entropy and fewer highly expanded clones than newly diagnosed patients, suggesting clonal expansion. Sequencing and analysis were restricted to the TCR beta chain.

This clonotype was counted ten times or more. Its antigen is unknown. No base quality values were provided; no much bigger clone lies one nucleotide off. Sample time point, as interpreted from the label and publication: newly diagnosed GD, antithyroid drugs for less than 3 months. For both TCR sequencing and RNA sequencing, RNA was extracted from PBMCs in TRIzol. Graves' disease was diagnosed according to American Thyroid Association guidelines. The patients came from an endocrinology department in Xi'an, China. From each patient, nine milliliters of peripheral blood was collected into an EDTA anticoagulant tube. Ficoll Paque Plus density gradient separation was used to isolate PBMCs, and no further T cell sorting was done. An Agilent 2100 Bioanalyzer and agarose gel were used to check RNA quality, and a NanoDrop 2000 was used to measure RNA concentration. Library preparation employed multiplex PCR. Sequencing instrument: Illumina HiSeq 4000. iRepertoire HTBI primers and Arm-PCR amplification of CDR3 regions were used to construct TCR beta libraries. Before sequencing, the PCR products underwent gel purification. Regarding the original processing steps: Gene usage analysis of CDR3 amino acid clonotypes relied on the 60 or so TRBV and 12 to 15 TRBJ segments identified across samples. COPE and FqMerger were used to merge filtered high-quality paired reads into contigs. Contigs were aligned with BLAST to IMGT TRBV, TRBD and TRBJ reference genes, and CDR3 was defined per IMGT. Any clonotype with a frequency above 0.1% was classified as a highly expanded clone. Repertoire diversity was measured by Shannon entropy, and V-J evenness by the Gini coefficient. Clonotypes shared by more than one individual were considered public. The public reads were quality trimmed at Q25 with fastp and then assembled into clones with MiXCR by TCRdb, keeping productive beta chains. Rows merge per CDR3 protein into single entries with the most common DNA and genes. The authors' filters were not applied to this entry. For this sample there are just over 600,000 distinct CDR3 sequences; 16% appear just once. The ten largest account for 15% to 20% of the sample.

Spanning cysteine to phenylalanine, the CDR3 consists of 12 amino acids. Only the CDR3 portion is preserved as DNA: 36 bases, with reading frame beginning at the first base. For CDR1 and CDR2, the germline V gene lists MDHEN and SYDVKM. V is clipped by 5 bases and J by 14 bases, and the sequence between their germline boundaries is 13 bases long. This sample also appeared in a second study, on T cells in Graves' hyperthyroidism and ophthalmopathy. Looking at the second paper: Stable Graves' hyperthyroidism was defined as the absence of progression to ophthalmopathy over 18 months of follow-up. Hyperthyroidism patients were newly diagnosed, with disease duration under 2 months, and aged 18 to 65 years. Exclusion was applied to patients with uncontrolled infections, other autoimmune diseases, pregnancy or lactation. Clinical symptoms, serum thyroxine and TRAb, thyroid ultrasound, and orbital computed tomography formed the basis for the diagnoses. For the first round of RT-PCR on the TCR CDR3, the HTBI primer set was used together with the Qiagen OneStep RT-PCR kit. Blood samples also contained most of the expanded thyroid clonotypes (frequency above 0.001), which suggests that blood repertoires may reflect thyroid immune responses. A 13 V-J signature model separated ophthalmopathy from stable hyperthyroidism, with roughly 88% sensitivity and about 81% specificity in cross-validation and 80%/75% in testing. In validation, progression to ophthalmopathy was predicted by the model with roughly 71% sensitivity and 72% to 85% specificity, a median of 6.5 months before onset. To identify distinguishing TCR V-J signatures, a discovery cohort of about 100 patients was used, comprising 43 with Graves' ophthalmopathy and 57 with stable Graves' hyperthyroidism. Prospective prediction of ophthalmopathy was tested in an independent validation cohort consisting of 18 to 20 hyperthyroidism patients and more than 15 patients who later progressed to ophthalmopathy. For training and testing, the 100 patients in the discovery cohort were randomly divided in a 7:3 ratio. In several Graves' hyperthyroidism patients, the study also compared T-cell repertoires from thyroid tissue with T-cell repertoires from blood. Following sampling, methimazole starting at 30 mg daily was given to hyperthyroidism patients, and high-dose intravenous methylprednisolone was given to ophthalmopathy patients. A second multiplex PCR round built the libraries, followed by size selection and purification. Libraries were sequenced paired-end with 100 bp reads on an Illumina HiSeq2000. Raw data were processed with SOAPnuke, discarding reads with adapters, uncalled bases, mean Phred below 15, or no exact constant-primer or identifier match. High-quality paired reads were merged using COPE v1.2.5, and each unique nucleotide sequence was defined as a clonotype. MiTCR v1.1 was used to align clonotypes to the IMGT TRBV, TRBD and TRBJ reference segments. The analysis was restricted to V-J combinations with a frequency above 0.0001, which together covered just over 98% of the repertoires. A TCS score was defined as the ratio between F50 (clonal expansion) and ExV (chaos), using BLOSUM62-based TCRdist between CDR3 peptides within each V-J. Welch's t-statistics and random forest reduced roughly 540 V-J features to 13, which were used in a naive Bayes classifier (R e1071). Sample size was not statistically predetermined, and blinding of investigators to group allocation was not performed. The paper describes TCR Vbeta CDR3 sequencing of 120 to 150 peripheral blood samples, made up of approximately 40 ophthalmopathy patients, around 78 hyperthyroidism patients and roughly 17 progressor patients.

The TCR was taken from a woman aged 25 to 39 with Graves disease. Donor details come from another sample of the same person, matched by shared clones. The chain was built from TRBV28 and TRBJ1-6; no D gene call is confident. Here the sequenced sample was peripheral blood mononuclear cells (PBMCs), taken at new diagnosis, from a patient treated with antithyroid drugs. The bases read TGTGCCAGCAGTGCCCCAGAGGGAACCCTCCACTTT. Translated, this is CASSAPEGTLHF.